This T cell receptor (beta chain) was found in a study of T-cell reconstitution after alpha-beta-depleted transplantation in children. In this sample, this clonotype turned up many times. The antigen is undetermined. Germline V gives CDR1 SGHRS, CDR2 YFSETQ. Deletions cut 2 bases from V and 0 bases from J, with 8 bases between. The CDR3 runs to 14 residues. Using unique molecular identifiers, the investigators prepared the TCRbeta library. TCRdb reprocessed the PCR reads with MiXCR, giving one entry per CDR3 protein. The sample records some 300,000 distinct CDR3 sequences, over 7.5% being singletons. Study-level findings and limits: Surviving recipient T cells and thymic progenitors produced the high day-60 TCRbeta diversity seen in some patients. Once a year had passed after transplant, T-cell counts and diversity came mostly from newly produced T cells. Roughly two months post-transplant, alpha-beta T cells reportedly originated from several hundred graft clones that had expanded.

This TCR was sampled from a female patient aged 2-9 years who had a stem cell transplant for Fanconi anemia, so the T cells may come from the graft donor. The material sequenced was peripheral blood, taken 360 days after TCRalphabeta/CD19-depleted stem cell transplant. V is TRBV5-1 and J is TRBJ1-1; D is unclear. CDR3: CASSFHPMNTEAFF. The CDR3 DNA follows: TGCGCCAGCAGCTTCCACCCCATGAACACTGAAGCTTTCTTT.